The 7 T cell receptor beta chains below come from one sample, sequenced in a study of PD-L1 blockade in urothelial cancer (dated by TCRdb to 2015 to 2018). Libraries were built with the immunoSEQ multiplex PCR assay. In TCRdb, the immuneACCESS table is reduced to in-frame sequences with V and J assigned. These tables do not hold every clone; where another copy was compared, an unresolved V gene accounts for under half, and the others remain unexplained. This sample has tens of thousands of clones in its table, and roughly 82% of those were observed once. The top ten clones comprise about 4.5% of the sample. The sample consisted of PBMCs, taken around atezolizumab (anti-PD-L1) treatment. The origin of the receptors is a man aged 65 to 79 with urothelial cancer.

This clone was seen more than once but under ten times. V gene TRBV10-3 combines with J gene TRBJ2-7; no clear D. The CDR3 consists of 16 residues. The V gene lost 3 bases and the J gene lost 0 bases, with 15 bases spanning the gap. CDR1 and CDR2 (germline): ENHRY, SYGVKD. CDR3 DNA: TGTGCCATCAGTGACGCATTGGGCCGAAGCTCCTACGAGCAGTACTTC. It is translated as CAISDALGRSSYEQYF.

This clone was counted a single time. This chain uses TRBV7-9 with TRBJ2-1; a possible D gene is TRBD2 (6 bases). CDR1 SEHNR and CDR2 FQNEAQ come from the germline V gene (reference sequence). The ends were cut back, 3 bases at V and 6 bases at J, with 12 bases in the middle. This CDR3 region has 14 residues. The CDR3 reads CASSFGPSANEQFF. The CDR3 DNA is TGTGCCAGCAGCTTTGGTCCTAGCGCCAATGAGCAGTTCTTC.

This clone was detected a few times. CDR3: CASITQGAYEKLFF. The CDR3 nucleotides are TGTGCCAGCATTACGCAGGGGGCATATGAAAAACTGTTTTTT. This rearrangement joins TRBV6-1 to TRBJ1-4; 8 bases line up with TRBD1. Germline assignment: CDR1 MNHNS and CDR2 SASEGT. The CDR3 length is 14 residues. The J segment lost 6 bases and the V segment lost 7 bases, leaving 7 bases of the junction unmatched.

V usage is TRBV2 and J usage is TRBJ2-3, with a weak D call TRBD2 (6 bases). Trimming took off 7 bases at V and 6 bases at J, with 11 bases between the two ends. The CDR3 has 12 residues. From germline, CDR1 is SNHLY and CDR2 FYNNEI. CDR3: CASTPSGDTQYF. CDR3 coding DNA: TGTGCCAGCACCCCCAGCGGGGATACGCAGTATTTT.

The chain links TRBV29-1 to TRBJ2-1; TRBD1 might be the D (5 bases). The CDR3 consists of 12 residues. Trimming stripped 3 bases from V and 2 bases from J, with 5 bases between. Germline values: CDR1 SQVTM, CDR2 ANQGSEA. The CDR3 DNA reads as TGCAGCGTTGAGACAGCCTACAATGAGCAGTTCTTC. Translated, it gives CSVETAYNEQFF.

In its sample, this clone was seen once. The CDR3 DNA follows: TGTGCCAGCTCACCACAAACAAACACTGAAGCTTTCTTT. It codes for CASSPQTNTEAFF. This chain uses TRBV18 with TRBJ1-1, with unresolved D. The length of the CDR3 is 13 residues. Germline V CDR1 and CDR2: KGHSH, LQKENI. The ends were cut back, 1 base at V and 2 bases at J, with 5 bases in the middle.

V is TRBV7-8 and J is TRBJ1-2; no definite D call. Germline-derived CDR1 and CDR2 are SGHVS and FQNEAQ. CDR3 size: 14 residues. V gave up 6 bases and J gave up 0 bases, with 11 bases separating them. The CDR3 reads CASSDFKANYGYTF. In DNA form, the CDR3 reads TGTGCCAGCAGTGACTTTAAAGCTAACTATGGCTACACCTTC.